Listed below are T cell receptor beta chains from one sample, sequenced in a study of blood T cell repertoires in COVID-19. Method: immunoSEQ multiplex PCR; TCRdb's copy keeps in-frame clones and lacks some. The data contain about 170,000 clones, approximately 84% of them singletons. The sequencing input was PBMCs or T cells enriched from blood (not recorded which). Source of these receptors: a man aged 45-65 years who had recovered from COVID-19. Each CDR3 is given with its conserved first and last residue. A D gene is named only where the DNA matches it firmly. Size values are once, few and many counts, or a class for expanded clones, and some rows have none.

j_call v_call d_call clone_size cdr3_aa cdr3_nt
TRBJ2-4 TRBV18 - few CASSPREGQGFGNIQYF TGTGCCAGCTCACCACGGGAGGGACAAGGCTTCGGAAACATTCAGTACTTC
TRBJ2-5 TRBV28 - - CASSPLAILTQYF TGTGCCAGCAGTCCCCTAGCGATCCTGACCCAGTACTTC
TRBJ1-1 TRBV9 - - CASSVDEDSEENTEAFF TGTGCCAGCAGCGTAGATGAGGACAGCGAGGAGAACACTGAAGCTTTCTTT
TRBJ2-1 TRBV19 - - CASSIVQRNEQFF TGTGCCAGTAGTATAGTCCAGCGTAATGAGCAGTTCTTC
TRBJ2-7 TRBV6-5 TRBD2 - CASSRGLEVGEQYF TGTGCCAGCAGCCGGGGACTAGAGGTGGGGGAGCAGTACTTC
TRBJ1-4 TRBV19 - - CASSGGTAGNEKLFF TGTGCCAGTAGTGGGGGGACTGCCGGTAATGAAAAACTGTTTTTT
TRBJ1-1 TRBV3-1/TRBV3-2 - - CASSRKTGQREAFF TGTGCCAGCAGCCGAAAAACCGGACAGAGGGAAGCTTTCTTT
TRBJ2-5 TRBV18 - few CASSPTQGRTQYF TGTGCCAGCTCACCAACACAGGGACGGACCCAGTACTTC
TRBJ2-7 TRBV5-1 - - CASKEGGSARPYEQYF TGCGCCAGCAAAGAGGGCGGCTCCGCCAGGCCCTACGAGCAGTACTTC
TRBJ1-5 TRBV19 - - CASSSGGFGRGNQPQHF TGTGCCAGTAGTAGTGGTGGTTTTGGTCGGGGCAATCAGCCCCAGCATTTT
TRBJ1-2 TRBV19 TRBD1 - CASSPAGQGRGANYGYTF TGTGCCAGTAGTCCCGCTGGACAGGGAAGAGGAGCTAACTATGGCTACACCTTC
TRBJ2-7 TRBV7-6 - - CASSPRSGTLSYEQYF TGTGCCAGCAGCCCCCGTTCCGGGACACTGTCCTACGAGCAGTACTTC
TRBJ2-2 TRBV3-1/TRBV3-2 TRBD2 - CASSPGIGLAGGRAGELFF TGTGCCAGCAGCCCGGGGATTGGACTAGCGGGGGGTAGGGCCGGGGAGCTGTTTTTT
TRBJ1-1 TRBV27 - - CASSLSGGQPNTEAFF TGTGCCAGCAGTTTATCGGGGGGGCAGCCTAACACTGAAGCTTTCTTT
TRBJ2-7 TRBV5-6 - - CASSKDTTYEQYF TGTGCCAGCAGCAAGGACACGACCTACGAGCAGTACTTC
TRBJ2-1 TRBV5-1 TRBD2 - CASSTGLAGDEQFF TGCGCCAGCAGTACTGGACTAGCGGGTGATGAGCAGTTCTTC
TRBJ2-2 TRBV10-3 - - CAISEGGGTGELFF TGTGCCATCAGCGAAGGGGGTGGCACCGGGGAGCTGTTTTTT
TRBJ1-2 TRBV3-1/TRBV3-2 - - CASSQVEGVYGYTF TGTGCCAGCAGCCAAGTCGAAGGGGTCTATGGCTACACCTTC
TRBJ2-7 TRBV14 TRBD1 - CATSLTGNEQYF TGTGCCACCTCCCTGACAGGGAACGAGCAGTACTTC
TRBJ2-3 TRBV14 TRBD1 - CASSQGGTGPTDTQYF TGTGCCAGCAGCCAAGGCGGGACAGGGCCCACAGATACGCAGTATTTT
TRBJ2-7 TRBV2 - once CASRRELQTYEQYF TGTGCCAGCAGGCGGGAACTACAAACCTACGAGCAGTACTTC
TRBJ2-7 TRBV6-5 - once CASSSLTVGGYEQYF TGTGCCAGCAGTTCCCTGACAGTGGGAGGCTACGAGCAGTACTTC
TRBJ1-1 TRBV6-1 - - CASSESGVRTEAFF TGTGCCAGCAGTGAGTCAGGGGTGCGCACTGAAGCTTTCTTT
TRBJ2-7 TRBV6-2/TRBV6-3 - - CASSSTEDSQYF TGTGCCAGCAGTAGCACCGAGGACTCCCAGTACTTC
TRBJ1-1 TRBV5-1 - - CASSLGGRDTEAFF TGCGCCAGCAGCTTGGGGGGCAGGGACACTGAAGCTTTCTTT
TRBJ1-3 TRBV6-5 TRBD1 - CASSLQGARTNTIYF TGTGCCAGCAGTTTGCAGGGGGCGCGAACAAACACCATATATTTT
TRBJ1-2 TRBV29-1 TRBD1 - CSVGQGADGYTF TGCAGCGTTGGACAGGGGGCTGACGGCTACACCTTC
TRBJ1-4 TRBV9 - - CASSAANTGSNEKLFF TGTGCCAGCAGCGCCGCCAATACAGGGTCTAATGAAAAACTGTTTTTT
TRBJ1-2 TRBV11-2 TRBD1 - CASSSRDSFGDSYGYTF TGTGCCAGCAGCTCCCGGGACTCCTTCGGGGACAGCTATGGCTACACCTTC
TRBJ2-2 TRBV15 TRBD1 few CATSSSSGGRYTGELFF TGTGCCACCAGCAGCTCGTCAGGGGGTCGGTACACCGGGGAGCTGTTTTTT
TRBJ2-2 TRBV19 - once CASTVGGNWGELFF TGTGCCAGTACCGTCGGCGGAAACTGGGGGGAGCTGTTTTTT
TRBJ2-6 TRBV3-1/TRBV3-2 TRBD1 - CASSRTGAGANVLTF TGTGCCAGCAGCCGTACAGGGGCTGGGGCCAACGTCCTGACTTTC